These T cell receptor beta chains were read from a single sample in a study of T cells in Graves' hyperthyroidism and ophthalmopathy. One entry per CDR3 protein results from TCRdb running MiXCR on the multiplex PCR reads. The sample lists approximately 490,000 distinct CDR3 sequences, less than 25% occurring once. What was sequenced was blood. The origin of the receptors is a woman in her 70s with Graves' ophthalmopathy. Each CDR3 is given with its conserved first and last residue. D genes are given only for firm matches. Expanded clones get a size class; other rows say once, few or many, or leave the size out.

d_gene,j_gene,abundance,v_gene,len,CDR3nt,CDR3aa
-,TRBJ1-2,-,TRBV5-6,14,TGTGCCAGCAGCTTGATGGAATGGGGCTATGGCTACACCTTC,CASSLMEWGYGYTF
-,TRBJ1-5,-,TRBV10-3,15,TGTGCCATCAGTGAGTACGGAAGAATGAATCAGCCCCAGCATTTT,CAISEYGRMNQPQHF
TRBD1,TRBJ1-2,few,TRBV20-1,14,TGCAGTGCCGCGGGACAGCCGTTACTATATGGCTACACCTTC,CSAAGQPLLYGYTF
-,TRBJ2-5,-,TRBV13,14,TGTGCCAGCAGCTCCCGCGAGCGTCAAGAGACCCAGTACTTC,CASSSRERQETQYF
TRBD1,TRBJ1-1,few,TRBV19,14,TGTGCCAGTAGTACGACAGGGGCCAACACTGAAGCTTTCTTT,CASSTTGANTEAFF
TRBD1,TRBJ2-7,-,TRBV25-1,14,TGTGCCAGCAGTGAGGGGGACAGGCCCTACGAGCAGTACTTC,CASSEGDRPYEQYF
TRBD2,TRBJ2-7,-,TRBV20-1,15,TGCAGTGCGGGTGGACTAGCGGGAGATAGATACGAGCAGTACTTC,CSAGGLAGDRYEQYF
TRBD1,TRBJ1-4,-,TRBV6-1,15,TGTGCCAGCAGTGTAGACAGGGTGACTAATGAAAAACTGTTTTTT,CASSVDRVTNEKLFF
-,TRBJ2-7,-,TRBV5-6,13,TGTGCCAGCAGCTTACGGGCCAACTACGAGCAGTACTTC,CASSLRANYEQYF
-,TRBJ2-1,-,TRBV5-6,14,TGTGCCAGCAGTTTGAAGGAAACCTACAATGAGCAGTTCTTC,CASSLKETYNEQFF
-,TRBJ2-7,many,TRBV7-3,13,TGTGCCAGCAGCTTAAACGGGGTGGGGGAGCAGTACTTC,CASSLNGVGEQYF
TRBD2,TRBJ2-3,few,TRBV5-1,15,TGCGCCAGCAGCTTCCTAGCGGGGACCACAGATACGCAGTATTTT,CASSFLAGTTDTQYF
-,TRBJ2-7,-,TRBV19,14,TGTGCCAGTAGTATCTCCGCCAGCTCCTACGAGCAGTACTTC,CASSISASSYEQYF
-,TRBJ1-1,few,TRBV6-5,14,TGTGCCCGCAGTTACGGAGACCTGAACACTGAAGCTTTCTTT,CARSYGDLNTEAFF
-,TRBJ1-2,-,TRBV30,16,TGTGCCTGGAGAAAGCGTATGGGGGGCTGGAACTATGGCTACACCTTC,CAWRKRMGGWNYGYTF
-,TRBJ2-6,-,TRBV7-3,14,TGTGCCAGCAGCCCTGCTTCATCTCACAACGTCCTGACTTTC,CASSPASSHNVLTF
TRBD2,TRBJ2-3,-,TRBV11-2,16,TGTGCCAGCAGCGGTGTTTCTAGCGGGACCACAGATACGCAGTATTTT,CASSGVSSGTTDTQYF
TRBD1,TRBJ2-3,-,TRBV24-1,15,TGTGCCACCAGTGATTTGAACAGGGGGATTGATACGCAGTATTTT,CATSDLNRGIDTQYF
-,TRBJ1-2,few,TRBV29-1,13,TGCAGCGTTTGGGGCAGCAGAGAGGATGGCTACACCTTC,CSVWGSREDGYTF
TRBD2,TRBJ2-2,few,TRBV12-5,16,TGTGCTAGTGGTTTGGGGTCTAGCGGGAACACCGGGGAGCTGTTTTTT,CASGLGSSGNTGELFF
-,TRBJ1-4,many,TRBV12-3/TRBV12-4,14,TGTGCCAGCAGTTTAAGTGGGGGCGATGAAAAACTGTTTTTT,CASSLSGGDEKLFF
TRBD2,TRBJ2-3,-,TRBV5-1,14,TGCGCCAGCAGGTCGAGCGGGAGCTCAGATACGCAGTATTTT,CASRSSGSSDTQYF
TRBD1,TRBJ2-2,-,TRBV5-1,18,TGCGCCAGCAGCTCCGTCGACAGGGGGCGCCTGAACACCGGGGAGCTGTTTTTT,CASSSVDRGRLNTGELFF
-,TRBJ2-4,-,TRBV30,15,TGTGCCTGGAGTGTGCCCCAGGGGTCCGAAAACATTCAGTACTTC,CAWSVPQGSENIQYF
-,TRBJ1-1,many,TRBV2,12,TGTGCCAGCAGGGCGGGGAACACTGAAGCTTTCTTT,CASRAGNTEAFF
-,TRBJ2-7,-,TRBV2,15,TGTGCCAGCAGTGTAGACAGGACGGTTGGGTACGAGCAGTACTTC,CASSVDRTVGYEQYF
TRBD1,TRBJ1-2,-,TRBV28,13,TGTGCCAGCAGTTCCACAGGGGGCGATGGCTGCACCTTC,CASSSTGGDGCTF
-,TRBJ2-1,few,TRBV18,15,TGTGCCAGCTCACCACCGACTAGACCAGGGAATGAGCAGTTCTTC,CASSPPTRPGNEQFF
TRBD2,TRBJ2-1,-,TRBV11-2,16,TGTGCCAGCAGCTTTAGAAGCGGGAGGGCAGACAATGAGCAGTTCTTC,CASSFRSGRADNEQFF
TRBD2,TRBJ2-1,-,TRBV5-1,22,TGCGCCAGCAGCTTGGAACGGGGCGGAATCGGGACTAGCGGGCGACTCCACAATGAGCAGTTCTTC,CASSLERGGIGTSGRLHNEQFF
-,TRBJ2-2,-,TRBV19,15,TGTGCCAGTAGTATTATCGCCACTGGCACCGGGGAGCTGTTTTTT,CASSIIATGTGELFF
-,TRBJ1-4,-,TRBV6-1,17,TGTGCCAGCAGTCGGAGACAGAGCTATGCAACTAATGAAAAACTGTTTTTT,CASSRRQSYATNEKLFF
-,TRBJ2-7,few,TRBV6-1,14,TGTGCCAGCAGTAAGGATGCCAGGGCCTACGAGCAGTACTTC,CASSKDARAYEQYF
-,TRBJ2-2,few,TRBV20-1,14,TGCAGTGCCTCCGGGACTTCCAACACCGGGGAGCTGTTTTTT,CSASGTSNTGELFF
-,TRBJ1-2,few,TRBV12-3/TRBV12-4,13,TGTGCCAGCAGCCAAGATCACGGATATGGCTACACCTTC,CASSQDHGYGYTF